The rows below give T cell receptor beta chains drawn from one sample of a study of tumor-infiltrating lymphocytes in primary liver carcinoma. TCRdb fed the multiplex PCR reads into MiXCR, producing one record per CDR3 protein. The data show around 56,000 distinct CDR3 sequences, less than 75% seen once. The sample was liver tumor tissue from sampling region 2. These receptors originate from a man aged 40-55 years with primary liver carcinoma and hepatitis B virus infection. The CDR3 runs from the conserved cysteine through the conserved F or W. A D gene is named only where the DNA matches it firmly. Size values are once, few and many counts, or a class for expanded clones, and some rows have none.

v_call	j_call	clone_size	d_call	cdr3_aa	cdr3_nt
TRBV4-2	TRBJ2-3	NA	TRBD2	CASNQVALLAGTTDTQYF	TGTGCCAGCAATCAAGTGGCGCTTCTAGCGGGAACGACAGATACGCAGTATTTT
TRBV11-2	TRBJ2-5	NA	TRBD1	CASSLAAGGLGETQYF	TGTGCCAGCAGCTTAGCAGCAGGGGGCTTGGGGGAGACTCAGTACTTC
TRBV29-1	TRBJ1-1	few	NA	CSVGSGSIAEAFF	TGCAGCGTTGGATCGGGCAGCATAGCTGAAGCTTTCTTT
TRBV5-1	TRBJ2-3	few	NA	CASSLEAGTQYF	TGCGCCAGCAGCTTGGAGGCGGGCACGCAGTATTTT
TRBV4-3	TRBJ2-7	NA	TRBD2	CSSNQEEGGNYEQYF	TGCTCCAGCAACCAAGAGGAGGGAGGGAACTACGAGCAGTACTTC
TRBV18	TRBJ2-1	few	NA	CASSPPLPKNEQFF	TGTGCCAGCTCACCACCTCTCCCCAAAAATGAGCAGTTCTTC
TRBV11-3	TRBJ2-1	NA	NA	CASSLDPRNFSYNEQFF	TGTGCCAGCAGCTTAGATCCCAGGAATTTTTCCTACAATGAGCAGTTCTTC
TRBV10-1	TRBJ2-5	NA	NA	CASSETRDQETQYF	TGCGCCAGCAGTGAGACGCGGGACCAAGAGACCCAGTACTTC
TRBV4-2	TRBJ2-3	NA	NA	CASSQHSRWADTQYF	TGTGCCAGCAGCCAACATAGCCGGTGGGCAGATACGCAGTATTTC
TRBV24-1	TRBJ2-1	NA	TRBD1	CATSDSVGTGDNEQFF	TGTGCCACCAGTGATTCCGTCGGGACAGGTGACAATGAGCAGTTCTTC
TRBV11-3	TRBJ2-6	NA	NA	CASSSTAQYGANVLTF	TGTGCCAGTAGCTCGACAGCACAGTATGGGGCCAATGTCCTGACTTTC
TRBV11-2	TRBJ2-1	NA	NA	CARSLLPPGNEQLF	TGTGCCAGAAGCCTCCTTCCTCCGGGCAATGAGCAGTTATTC
TRBV28	TRBJ1-5	NA	TRBD1	CASSFTDNRGNQSQHF	TGTGCCAGTAGTTTCACCGACAACAGGGGCAATCAGTCCCAGCATTTT
TRBV7-8	TRBJ1-6	NA	TRBD1	CASGAGQGNSPLHF	TGTGCCAGCGGCGCGGGACAGGGGAATTCACCCCTCCACTTT
TRBV7-2	TRBJ2-3	NA	NA	CASSPQLGIQYF	TGTGCCAGCAGCCCCCAGTTGGGAATTCAGTATTTT
TRBV29-1	TRBJ2-3	NA	NA	CSVGGTYTDTQYF	TGCAGCGTTGGGGGGACCTACACAGATACGCAGTATTTT
TRBV7-9	TRBJ1-1	few	NA	CASRLQEGTEAFF	TGTGCCAGCAGGTTACAGGAGGGGACTGAAGCTTTCTTT
TRBV6-5	TRBJ2-7	few	TRBD2	CACKGCASGDTYEQYF	TGTGCCTGCAAGGGGTGTGCTAGCGGGGATACCTACGAGCAGTACTTC
TRBV11-3	TRBJ2-1	NA	NA	CAGSAEGYNEQFF	TGTGCCGGCAGTGCCGAGGGCTACAATGAGCAGTTCTTC
TRBV19	TRBJ1-5	NA	NA	CASRLDSHHRIFHQPQHF	TGTGCCAGTAGATTGGACAGCCACCACAGAATTTTTCATCAGCCCCAGCATTTT
TRBV12-3/TRBV12-4	TRBJ2-2	NA	TRBD2	CASSSTASGTWGELFF	TGTGCCAGCAGTTCCACGGCTAGCGGGACATGGGGGGAGCTGTTTTTT
TRBV7-9	TRBJ1-2	NA	TRBD1	CASSLGPGGAYSYTF	TGTGCCAGCAGCTTAGGCCCAGGGGGCGCCTATAGCTACACCTTC
TRBV6-5	TRBJ1-2	NA	NA	CASCYGGRIYGYTF	TGTGCCAGCTGTTACGGGGGACGGATCTATGGCTACACCTTC
TRBV28	TRBJ2-7	NA	NA	CASSSYSRSSCEQYF	TGTGCCAGCAGTTCTTACTCGAGGAGCTCCTGCGAGCAGTACTTC
TRBV5-4	TRBJ1-1	NA	NA	CASSLSRGTEAFF	TGTGCCAGCAGCTTATCTCGGGGAACTGAAGCTTTCTTT
TRBV12-3/TRBV12-4	TRBJ1-4	many	TRBD1	CASSLQGERVNEKLFF	TGTGCCAGCAGTCTACAGGGGGAACGCGTGAATGAAAAACTGTTTTTT
TRBV6-1	TRBJ1-5	NA	NA	CASSEGEGNQPQHF	TGTGCCAGCAGTGAAGGAGAGGGCAATCAACCCCAGCATTTT
TRBV6-1	TRBJ1-1	NA	NA	CASSDGRNTEAFF	TGTGCCAGCAGTGATGGTAGGAACACTGAAGCTTTCTTT
TRBV14	TRBJ2-3	NA	TRBD2	CASSDTSGTSVVSTDTQYF	TGTGCCAGCAGCGATACATCCGGGACTAGCGTTGTGAGCACAGATACGCAGTATTTT
TRBV7-7	TRBJ2-3	few	NA	CASSPPRDYDTQYF	TGTGCTAGCAGCCCCCCGCGAGACTACGATACGCAGTATTTT
TRBV4-2	TRBJ2-3	NA	NA	CVSSQDITGAVTQYF	TGTGTCAGCAGCCAAGACATTACGGGGGCAGTTACGCAGTATTTT
TRBV4-2	TRBJ1-2	NA	NA	CASSQDRTGWGYAF	TGTGCCAGCAGCCAAGATCGAACAGGCTGGGGCTACGCCTTC
TRBV6-6	TRBJ1-4	many	NA	CASSYSRGSNEKLFF	TGTGCCAGCAGTTACTCCAGGGGATCTAATGAAAAACTGTTTTTT
TRBV11-3	TRBJ2-3	NA	NA	CASSLVTDSQYF	TGTGCCAGCAGCTTAGTCACTGATTCGCAGTATTTT
TRBV11-2	TRBJ2-3	NA	TRBD2	CDSSLNLLAGGDADTQYF	TGTGACAGCAGCTTAAATCTCCTAGCGGGAGGCGATGCGGATACGCAGTATTTT